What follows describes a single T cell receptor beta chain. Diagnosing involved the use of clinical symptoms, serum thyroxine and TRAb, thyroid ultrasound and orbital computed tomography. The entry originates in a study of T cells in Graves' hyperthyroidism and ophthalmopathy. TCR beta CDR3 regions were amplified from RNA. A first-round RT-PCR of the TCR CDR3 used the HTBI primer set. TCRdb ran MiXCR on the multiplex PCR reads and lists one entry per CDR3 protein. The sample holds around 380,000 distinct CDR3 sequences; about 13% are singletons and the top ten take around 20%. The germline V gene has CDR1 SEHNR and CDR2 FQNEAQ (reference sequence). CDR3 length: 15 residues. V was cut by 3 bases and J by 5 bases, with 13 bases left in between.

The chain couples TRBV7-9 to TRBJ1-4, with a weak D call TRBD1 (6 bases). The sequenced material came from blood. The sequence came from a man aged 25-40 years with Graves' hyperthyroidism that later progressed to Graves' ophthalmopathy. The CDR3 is CASSFGQYRNEKLFF. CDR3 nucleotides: TGTGCCAGCAGCTTCGGACAGTACAGGAATGAAAAACTGTTTTTT.